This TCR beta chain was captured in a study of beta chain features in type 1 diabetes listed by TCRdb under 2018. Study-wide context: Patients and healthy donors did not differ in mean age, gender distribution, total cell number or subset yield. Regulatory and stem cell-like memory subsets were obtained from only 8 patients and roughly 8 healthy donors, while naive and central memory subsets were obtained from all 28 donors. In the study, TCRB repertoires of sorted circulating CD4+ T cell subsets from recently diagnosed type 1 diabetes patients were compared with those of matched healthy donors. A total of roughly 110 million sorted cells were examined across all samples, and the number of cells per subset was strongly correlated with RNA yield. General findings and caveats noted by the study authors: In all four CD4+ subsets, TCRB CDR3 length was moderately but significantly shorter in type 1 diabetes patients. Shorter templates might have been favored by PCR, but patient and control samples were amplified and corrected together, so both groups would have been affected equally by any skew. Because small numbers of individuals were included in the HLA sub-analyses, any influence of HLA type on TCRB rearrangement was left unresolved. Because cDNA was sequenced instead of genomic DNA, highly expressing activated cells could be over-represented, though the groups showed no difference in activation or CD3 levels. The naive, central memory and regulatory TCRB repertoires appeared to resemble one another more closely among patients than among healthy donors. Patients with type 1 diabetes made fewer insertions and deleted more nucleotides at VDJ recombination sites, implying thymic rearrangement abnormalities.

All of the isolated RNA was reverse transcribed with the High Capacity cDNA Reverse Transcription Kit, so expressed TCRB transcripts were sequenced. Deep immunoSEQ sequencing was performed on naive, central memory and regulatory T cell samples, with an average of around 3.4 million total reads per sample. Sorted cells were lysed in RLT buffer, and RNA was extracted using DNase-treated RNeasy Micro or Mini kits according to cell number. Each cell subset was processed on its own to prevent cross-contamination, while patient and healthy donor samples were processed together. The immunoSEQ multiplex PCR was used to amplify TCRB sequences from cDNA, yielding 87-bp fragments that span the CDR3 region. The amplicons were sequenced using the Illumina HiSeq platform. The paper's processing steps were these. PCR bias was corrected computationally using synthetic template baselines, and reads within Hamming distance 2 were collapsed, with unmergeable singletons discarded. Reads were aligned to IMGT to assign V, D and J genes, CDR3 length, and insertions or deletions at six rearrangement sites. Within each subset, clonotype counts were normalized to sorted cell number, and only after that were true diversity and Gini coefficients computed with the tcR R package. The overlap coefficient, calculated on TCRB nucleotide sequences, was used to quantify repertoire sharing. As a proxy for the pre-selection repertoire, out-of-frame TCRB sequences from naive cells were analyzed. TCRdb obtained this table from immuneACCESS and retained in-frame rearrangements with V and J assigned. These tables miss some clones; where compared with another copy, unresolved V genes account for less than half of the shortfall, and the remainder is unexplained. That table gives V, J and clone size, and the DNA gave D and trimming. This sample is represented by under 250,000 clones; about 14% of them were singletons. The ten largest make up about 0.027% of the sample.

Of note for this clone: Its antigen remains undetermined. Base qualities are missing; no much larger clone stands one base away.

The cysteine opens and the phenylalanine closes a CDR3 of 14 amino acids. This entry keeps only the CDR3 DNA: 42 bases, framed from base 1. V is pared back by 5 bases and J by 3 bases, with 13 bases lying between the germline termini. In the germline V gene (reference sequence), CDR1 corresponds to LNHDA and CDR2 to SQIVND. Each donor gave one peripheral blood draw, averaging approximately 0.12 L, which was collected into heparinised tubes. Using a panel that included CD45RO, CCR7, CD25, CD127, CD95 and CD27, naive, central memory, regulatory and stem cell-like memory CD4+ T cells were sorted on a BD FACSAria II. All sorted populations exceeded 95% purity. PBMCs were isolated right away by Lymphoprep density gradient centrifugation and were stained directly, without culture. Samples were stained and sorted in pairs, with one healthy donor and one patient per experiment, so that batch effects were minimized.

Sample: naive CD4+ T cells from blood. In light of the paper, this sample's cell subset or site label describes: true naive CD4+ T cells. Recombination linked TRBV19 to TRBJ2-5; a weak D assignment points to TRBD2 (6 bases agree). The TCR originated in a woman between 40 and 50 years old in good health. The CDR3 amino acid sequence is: CASSLTGSKETQYF. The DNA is TGTGCCAGTAGTCTCACCGGGAGCAAAGAGACCCAGTACTTC.